Shown below are 11 T cell receptor beta chains from a single sample sequenced in a study of OX40 agonist ivuxolimab in advanced cancers. Assay used: immunoSEQ multiplex PCR; TCRdb lists only in-frame clones, some missing. This sample has some 80,000 clones; 70% to 85% occur once, and the top ten carry around 6.6%. The sequenced sample was CD4+ or CD8+ T cells sorted from blood, obtained in a trial of the OX40 agonist ivuxolimab. The receptor set was obtained from an adult with an advanced solid tumor such as melanoma, head and neck, liver or kidney cancer.

The chain couples TRBV5-1 to TRBJ2-4; maybe TRBD2 (5 bases). CDR1 SGHRS and CDR2 YFSETQ come from the germline V gene. CDR3 length: 12 amino acids. V gave up 7 bases and J gave up 3 bases, with 8 bases separating them. The CDR3 DNA sequence: TGCGCCAGCCTTGGGAGCAAAAACATTCAGTACTTC. Translating it yields CASLGSKNIQYF.

V gene TRBV5-1 combines with J gene TRBJ2-6; 10 nucleotides agree with TRBD1. Germline loops: CDR1 SGHRS, CDR2 YFSETQ. The CDR3 extends over 18 amino acids. V dropped 1 base and J dropped 1; count of bases not matched to a gene: 5. The CDR3 is CASSLWGTGESGANVLTF. CDR3 in DNA: TGCGCCAGCAGCTTGTGGGGGACAGGGGAATCTGGGGCCAACGTCCTGACTTTC.

The V call is TRBV6-5, the J call TRBJ2-7; D is perhaps TRBD2 (5 bases). V shed 6 bases and J shed 3 bases, with 15 bases lying between them. CDR1 is MNHEY, CDR2 SVGAGI, per germline. The CDR3 spans 14 residues. CDR3 in DNA: TGTGCCAGCAGAACCGGACTTGGGGACTACGAGCAGTACTTC. Translating it yields CASRTGLGDYEQYF.

The V and J genes are TRBV30 and TRBJ1-4; possibly TRBD1 for D (6 bases). The CDR3 is 13 amino acids. Germline loops: CDR1 GTSNPN, CDR2 SVGIG (reference sequence). The V end lost 7 bases, the J end lost 11 bases, and 20 bases lay between the germline ends. The CDR3 reads CALVPGASRKLFF. The CDR3 coding sequence is TGTGCCTTGGTCCCAGGGGCAAGCAGGAAACTGTTTTTT.

The genes are TRBV5-4 and TRBJ2-5; tentative D call: TRBD1 (6 bases). Germline V CDR1 and CDR2: SGHNT, YYREEE (reference sequence). The CDR3 is 14 residues long. V lost 9 bases and J lost 1, with 16 bases in between. The CDR3 nucleotides are TGTGCCACCGGACAGCCCAACCCCCAAGAGACCCAGTACTTC. Protein product: CATGQPNPQETQYF.

J is TRBJ1-2 and V is TRBV11-3; D is unresolved. V was cut by 1 base and J by 3 bases, with 6 bases left in between. Germline V gene lookup returns CDR1 SGHNT and CDR2 YENEEA. This CDR3 is built from 13 residues. The CDR3 region is CASSLGQDYGYTF. The CDR3 DNA is TGTGCCAGCAGCTTAGGCCAAGACTATGGCTACACCTTC.

This clone has a handful of counts. The chain couples TRBV2 to TRBJ1-3, with D unclear. This CDR3 region has 13 residues. V lost 8 bases, J lost 10 bases, and 18 bases lay in between. Germline CDR1 reads SNHLY; CDR2 reads FYNNEI. The CDR3 nucleotides are TGTGCCAGCCAGATTAGCGGGGAATCTACCATATATTTT. This sequence encodes CASQISGESTIYF. The variable domain in full, completed from reference TRBV2 and TRBJ1-3, reads EPEVTQTPSHQVTQMGQEVILRCVPISNHLYFYWYRQILGQKVEFLVSFYNNEISEKSEIFDDQFSVERPDGSNFTLKIRSTKLEDSAMYFCASQISGESTIYFGEGSWLTVV.

In its sample, this clone was seen a few times. The chain recombines TRBV7-3 with TRBJ2-5; possibly TRBD1 or TRBD2 for D (5 bases each). The germline gives CDR1 SGHTA, CDR2 FQGTGA. The V end was cut by 0 bases, the J end by 4 bases, with 12 bases between. The CDR3 spans 15 residues. CDR3 protein: CASSLTGTTGETQYF. CDR3 DNA: TGTGCCAGCAGCTTAACGGGGACCACGGGAGAGACCCAGTACTTC.

The gene calls are TRBV6-1 and TRBJ1-2, with D possibly being TRBD1 (5 bases). The CDR3 length is 14 residues. Looked up from germline, CDR1 is MNHNS and CDR2 is SASEGT. V was cut by 7 bases and J by 4 bases, with 16 bases left in between. The CDR3 sequence: CASTLNSGGYGYTF. CDR3 nucleotides: TGTGCCAGCACCCTTAACAGTGGGGGCTATGGCTACACCTTC.

This clone was observed once. The chain carries TRBV21-1 and TRBJ1-2. TRBV21-1 is labeled a pseudogene. The CDR3 has 12 residues. The CDR3 nucleotides read TGTGCCAGCAGCGTGGATAACTATGGCTACACCTTC. It is translated as CASSVDNYGYTF.

The V call is TRBV29-1, the J call TRBJ1-1, with TRBD1 identical over 8 bases. This CDR3 contains 13 residues. In germline, CDR1 is SQVTM, CDR2 ANQGSEA. With V trimmed by 4 bases and J by 8 bases, 9 bases remained unmatched. The CDR3: CSVAWTGTPEAFF. CDR3 DNA: TGCAGCGTTGCCTGGACAGGGACACCCGAAGCTTTCTTT. The whole variable domain, remainder taken from reference TRBV29-1 and TRBJ1-1, is SAVISQKPSRDICQRGTSLTIQCQVDSQVTMMFWYRQQPGQSLTLIATANQGSEATYESGFVIDKFPISRPNLTFSTLTVSNMSPEDSSIYLCSVAWTGTPEAFFGQGTRLTVV.